This T cell receptor beta chain was captured in a study of cytomegalovirus exposure and HLA in healthy donors listed by TCRdb under 2017. About the investigation overall: According to a later analysis, one platform produced both the 110 or so validation repertoires and the approximately 600 repertoires of the first cohort. The study aimed to test whether signatures of past pathogen exposure could be identified by cataloging public T cell receptors. A separate validation cohort of about 110 different subjects was used in addition to the roughly 620-subject first cohort. To predict cytomegalovirus infection status, the study brought together high-throughput TCR immunosequencing, statistical association of individual TCRs with disease status, and machine learning. What the research found in general, with its limitations: The study listed 164 TCR beta chains as associated with cytomegalovirus. It was suggested by the authors that the approach could potentially be generalized to other disease states and immunological phenotypes. A few of the identified cytomegalovirus-associated TCR beta chains were confirmed in vitro to be specific for cytomegalovirus antigens. A later analysis lacked HLA typing for the validation cohort, so it scored co-occurrence in that cohort across all 110 or so repertoires. The classifier was reported to diagnose cytomegalovirus status with high specificity and sensitivity in both the original cohort and the validation cohort. Subsequent analysis determined that TCRs grouped into clusters in the first cohort also showed a tendency toward co-occurrence across the 130 or so validation repertoires, and 94% of cluster scores exceeded 0. Most TCR sequences were seen in very few donors, while some public TCRs were found in many individuals.

To note about this clone: There is no known antigen for this receptor. The input lacks base qualities; no much larger clone sits a single base away.

Library preparation employed the immunoSEQ multiplex PCR assay. The published analysis was carried out like this. To diagnose cytomegalovirus status from the catalog of TCR beta chain sequences, a statistical classification framework was built. Drawn from immuneACCESS, this table holds only the in-frame rearrangements with V and J called that TCRdb kept. Clones are partly lost; checked studies trace under half to an unresolved V gene and leave the rest unexplained. Clonal size and the V and J genes are those of that table, whereas D and trimming came from the DNA. The sample includes some 44,000 clones, with 80% to 95% observed a single time. The ten most abundant clones make up more than 4.5% of the sample. The donors were included in the validation cohort of 90 to 150 subjects, a group kept apart from the roughly 670-subject first cohort. The CDR3 runs 14 residues from the cysteine to the phenylalanine. Just CDR3 DNA is preserved here, 42 bases in frame from base 1. For CDR1 and CDR2, the germline V gene lists SGHRS and YFSETQ. V has 0 bases trimmed and J has 5 bases trimmed; junction bases matching no gene number 2.

The sequencing sample was made of PBMCs. The TCR originated in a man between 18 and 29 years old in good health and CMV-seronegative. The chain joins TRBV5-1 to TRBJ2-7; 10 bases in the junction line up with TRBD1. The CDR3 has the sequence CASSLEGTGDEQYF. The nucleotides read TGCGCCAGCAGCTTGGAAGGGACAGGGGACGAGCAGTACTTC.